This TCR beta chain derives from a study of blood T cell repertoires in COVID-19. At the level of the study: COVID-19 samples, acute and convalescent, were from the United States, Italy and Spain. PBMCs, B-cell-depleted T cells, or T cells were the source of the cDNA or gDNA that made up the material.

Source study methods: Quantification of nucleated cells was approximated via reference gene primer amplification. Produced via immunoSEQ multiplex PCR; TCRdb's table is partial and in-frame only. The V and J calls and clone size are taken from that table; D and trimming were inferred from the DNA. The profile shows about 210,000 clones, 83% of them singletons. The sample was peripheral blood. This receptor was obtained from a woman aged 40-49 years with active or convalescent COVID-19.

The CDR3 DNA reads TGTGCCTGGAGTGTACGGGGTCTCAATCAGCCCCAGCATTTT. Amino acid sequence: CAWSVRGLNQPQHF. The chain recombines TRBV30 with TRBJ1-5; D is uncertain. Germline CDR1 is GTSNPN and CDR2 is SVGIG (reference sequence). V lost 0 bases and J 3 bases, leaving 9 bases between the germline ends. The CDR3 consists of 14 residues.